This TCR beta chain comes out of a study of blood T cell repertoires in COVID-19. Study at large: Spain, Italy and the United States supplied samples that represented acute and convalescent COVID-19. In each case, the material was cDNA or gDNA derived from T cells, B-cell-depleted T cells, or PBMCs.

Original handling: Using reference gene primer amplification, nucleated cell counts were estimated. The method was immunoSEQ multiplex PCR; TCRdb's version includes in-frame clones alone and lacks a portion of them. V, J and clone size are taken as reported in that table, and D and trimming were inferred from the DNA itself. Of over 90,000 clones listed, 84% are singletons. CDR1 is MNHEY and CDR2 is SMNVEV in the germline V gene (reference sequence). J gave up 0 bases and V 6 bases, and 14 bases lay outside the gene matches. This CDR3 is built from 17 residues. This TCR was recovered from a human donor in a cohort sampled during active COVID-19. The chain joins TRBV27 to TRBJ2-7; 7 nucleotides align to TRBD1. The source material was peripheral blood. The DNA for the CDR3 is TGTGCCAGCAGCAGAATATCGTATGGGGACAGCTCCTACGAGCAGTACTTC. This gives the protein CASSRISYGDSSYEQYF.